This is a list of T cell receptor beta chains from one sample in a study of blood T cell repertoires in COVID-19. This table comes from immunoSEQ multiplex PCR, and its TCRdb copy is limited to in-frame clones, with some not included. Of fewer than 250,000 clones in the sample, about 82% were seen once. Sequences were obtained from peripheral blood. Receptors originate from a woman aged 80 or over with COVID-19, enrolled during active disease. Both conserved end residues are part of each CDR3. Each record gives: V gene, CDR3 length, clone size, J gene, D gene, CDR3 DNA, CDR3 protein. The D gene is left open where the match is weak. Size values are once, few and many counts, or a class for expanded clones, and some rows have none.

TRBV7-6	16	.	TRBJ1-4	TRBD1	TGTGCCAGCAGCTCGCCTGAGGGGACAGGGAGGGAAAAACTGTTTTTT	CASSSPEGTGREKLFF
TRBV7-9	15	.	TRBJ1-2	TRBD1	TGTGCCAGCAGCTCTGGGGTAAACAGGGGTGGAGGCTACACCTTC	CASSSGVNRGGGYTF
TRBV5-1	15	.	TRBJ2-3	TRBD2	TGCGCCAGCAGCTTGGAAACTAGCGCAACAGATACGCAGTATTTT	CASSLETSATDTQYF
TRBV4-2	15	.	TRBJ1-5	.	TGTGCCAGCAGCCCCCCAGGAGGGAGCAATCAGCCCCAGCATTTT	CASSPPGGSNQPQHF
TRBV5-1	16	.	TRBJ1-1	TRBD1	TGCGCCAGCAGCTCCGGAGGGACAGGGGGGGACACTGAAGCTTTCTTT	CASSSGGTGGDTEAFF
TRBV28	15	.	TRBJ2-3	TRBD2	TGTGCCAGCAGTTTACGCGGGGGGGCAGCAGATACGCAGTATTTT	CASSLRGGAADTQYF
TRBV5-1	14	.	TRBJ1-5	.	TGCGCCAGCAGCTTGGGGCCCGGGGATCAGCCCCAGCATTTT	CASSLGPGDQPQHF
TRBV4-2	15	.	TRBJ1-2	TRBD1	TGTGCCAGCAGCCAAGAGAGGGGGCAGGGCTATGGCTACACCTTC	CASSQERGQGYGYTF
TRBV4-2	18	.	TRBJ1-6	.	TGTGCCAGCAGCCAAGTCGGACTTGGCAGCTCCTATAATTCACCCCTCCACTTT	CASSQVGLGSSYNSPLHF
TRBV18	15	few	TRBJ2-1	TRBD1	TGTGCCAGCTCACCAAGACAGGGGGCGCAGGGATCGGAGTTCTTC	CASSPRQGAQGSEFF
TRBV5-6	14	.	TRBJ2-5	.	TGTGCCAGCAGCTGGCACGGCGGACAAGAGACCCAGTACTTC	CASSWHGGQETQYF
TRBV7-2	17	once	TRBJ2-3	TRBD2	TGTGCCAGCAGCTTAGACAGGCTAGCGGGGAGGACAGATACGCAGTATTTT	CASSLDRLAGRTDTQYF
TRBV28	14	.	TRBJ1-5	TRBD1	TGTGCCAGCACCCCTGGGACAGTCAATCAGCCCCAGCATTTT	CASTPGTVNQPQHF
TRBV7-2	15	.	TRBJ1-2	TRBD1	TGTGCCAGCAGCTTAGCGGGACAGGGTCTTTCTGGCTACACCTTC	CASSLAGQGLSGYTF
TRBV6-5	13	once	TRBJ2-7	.	TGTGCCAGCAGTTCAAACAGGGACTACGAGCAGTACTTC	CASSSNRDYEQYF
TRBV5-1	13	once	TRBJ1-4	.	TGCGCCAGCACCATAGGGGCCAATGAAAAACTGTTTTTT	CASTIGANEKLFF
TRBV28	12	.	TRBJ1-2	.	TGTGCCAGCAGTTGGACAAGCTATGGCTACACCTTC	CASSWTSYGYTF
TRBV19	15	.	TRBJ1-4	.	TGTGCCAGTAGTATCAGGGAGGGTACTAATGAAAAACTGTTTTTT	CASSIREGTNEKLFF
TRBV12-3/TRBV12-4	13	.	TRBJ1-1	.	TGTGCCAGCAGTTTAAGGGGTAACACTGAAGCTTTCTTT	CASSLRGNTEAFF
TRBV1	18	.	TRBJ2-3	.	TGCACCAGCAGCCAACGTCTAGCGGGGGACGCGGGGACAGATACGCAGTATTTT	CTSSQRLAGDAGTDTQYF
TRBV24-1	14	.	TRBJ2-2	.	TGTGCCACCAGTGATTCCTCTATAACCGGGGAGCTGTTTTTT	CATSDSSITGELFF
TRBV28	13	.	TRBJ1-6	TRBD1	TGTGCCAGCTCTAAGGGGGCTTATTCACCCCTCCACTTT	CASSKGAYSPLHF
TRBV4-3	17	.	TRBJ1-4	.	TGCGCCAGCAGCCAGGACAACTATGCCGCAACTAATGAAAAACTGTTTTTT	CASSQDNYAATNEKLFF
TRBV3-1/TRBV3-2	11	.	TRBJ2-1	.	TGTGCCAGCAGTGGCAGTAATGAGCAGTTCTTC	CASSGSNEQFF
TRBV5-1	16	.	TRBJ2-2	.	TGCGCCAGCAGCTTGAGTACCAGGGGCAACACCGGGGAGCTGTTTTTT	CASSLSTRGNTGELFF
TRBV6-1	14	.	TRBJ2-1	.	TGTGCCAGCAGTGAAGAGAGGGGGTTTTATGAGCAGTTCTTC	CASSEERGFYEQFF
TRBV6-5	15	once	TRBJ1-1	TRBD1	TGTGCCAGCATTGCCCCCGGGACAGGGAAAACTGAAGCTTTCTTT	CASIAPGTGKTEAFF
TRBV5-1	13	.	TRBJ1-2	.	TGCGCCAGCAGCTTGGGAACAGGCTATGGCTACACCTTC	CASSLGTGYGYTF
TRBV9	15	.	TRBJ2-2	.	TGTGCCAGCAGCCCTCGGACTTCGAACACCGGGGAGCTGTTTTTT	CASSPRTSNTGELFF
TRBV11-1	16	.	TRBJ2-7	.	TGTGCCAGCAGCTTAGCCCCGCTGGCGGGGACGGCAGAGCAGTACTTC	CASSLAPLAGTAEQYF
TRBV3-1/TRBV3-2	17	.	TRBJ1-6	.	TGTGCCAGCAGTCCAAGGTCCCCAGCGGGTACCAATTCACCCCTCCACTTT	CASSPRSPAGTNSPLHF
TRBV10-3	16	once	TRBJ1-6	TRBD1	TGTGCCATCAGTGAAGGGGGAGGACAGGGGAGTTCACCCCTCCACTTT	CAISEGGGQGSSPLHF
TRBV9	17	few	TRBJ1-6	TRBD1	TGTGCCAGCAGCGTAGCGACAGGGAGAGGTGACTATTCACCCCTCCACTTT	CASSVATGRGDYSPLHF
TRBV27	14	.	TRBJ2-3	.	TGTGCCAGCAATCCACGGGGTTTCTCAGATACGCAGTATTTT	CASNPRGFSDTQYF
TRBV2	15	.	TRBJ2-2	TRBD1	TGTGCCAGCAATCCGGGACAGATTAACACCGGGGAGCTGTTTTTT	CASNPGQINTGELFF
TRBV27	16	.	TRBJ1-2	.	TGTGCCAGCAGTTCGAATTCTCAGCGGAGATCTGGAGGCTACACCTTC	CASSSNSQRRSGGYTF
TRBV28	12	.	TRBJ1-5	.	TGTGCCAGCAAAGATACAGTCTATCCCCAGCATTTT	CASKDTVYPQHF
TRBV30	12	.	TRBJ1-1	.	TGTGCCTGGGGGAGGTCGAACACTGAAGCTTTCTTT	CAWGRSNTEAFF
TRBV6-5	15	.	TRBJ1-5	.	TGTGCCAGCAATAGGGAGGGTCGGGGCAATCAGCCCCAGCATTTT	CASNREGRGNQPQHF
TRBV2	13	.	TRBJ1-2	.	TGTGCCAGCAGTCCAGGGCCTAACTATGGCTACACCTTC	CASSPGPNYGYTF
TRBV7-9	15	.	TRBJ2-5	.	TGTGCCAGCAGCTCGGACTCTAGGGCTTGGGAGACCCAGTACTTC	CASSSDSRAWETQYF
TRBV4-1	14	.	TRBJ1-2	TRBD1	TGCGCCAGCAGCCAAGGGTTTCTTACAGGGGTGAGAACCTTC	CASSQGFLTGVRTF
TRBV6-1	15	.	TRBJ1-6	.	TGTGCCAGCAGTGAAGCCCGGGGGGGTTATTCACCCCTCCACTTT	CASSEARGGYSPLHF
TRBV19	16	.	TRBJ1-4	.	TGTGCCAGTAGAAACAAATTCCAGGGTATGGATGAAAAACTGTTTTTT	CASRNKFQGMDEKLFF
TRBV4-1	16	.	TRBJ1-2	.	TGCGCCAGCAGCCAAGGATGGCATCAGGGGTACTATGGCTACACCTTC	CASSQGWHQGYYGYTF
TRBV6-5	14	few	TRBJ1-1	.	TGTGCCAGCAGTTACAGGGGCCAGGGCACTGAAGCTTTCTTT	CASSYRGQGTEAFF
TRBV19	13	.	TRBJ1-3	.	TGTGCCACCCGAGCCGTTTTTGGAAACACCATATATTTT	CATRAVFGNTIYF
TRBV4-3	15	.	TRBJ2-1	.	TGCGCCAGCAGCCAAGACCAGGGGAGCTACAATGAGCAGTTCTTC	CASSQDQGSYNEQFF
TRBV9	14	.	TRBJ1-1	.	TGTGCCAGCAGCCAAGACCCAACAGGGAGAGAAGCTTTCTTT	CASSQDPTGREAFF
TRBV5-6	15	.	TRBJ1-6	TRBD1	TGTGCCAGCAGCCCCGGGACAGGGAATACGGCACCCCTCCACTTT	CASSPGTGNTAPLHF
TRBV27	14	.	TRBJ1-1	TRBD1	TGTGCCAGCAGGACAGGGGGATGGAACACTGAAGCTTTCTTT	CASRTGGWNTEAFF
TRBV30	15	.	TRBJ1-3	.	TGTGCCTGGAGTCTGGCCCCTAGCTCTGGAAACACCATATATTTT	CAWSLAPSSGNTIYF
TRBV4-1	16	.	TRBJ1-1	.	TGCGCCAGCAGCCCCCAAACCGGACACCTGAACACTGAAGCTTTCTTT	CASSPQTGHLNTEAFF
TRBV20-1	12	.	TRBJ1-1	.	TGCAGTGCTAGTAAACAGGGAACTGAAGCTTTCTTT	CSASKQGTEAFF
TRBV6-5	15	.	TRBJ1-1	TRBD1	TGTGCCAGCAGTCCCGGGACAGGGGTTTACACTGAAGCTTTCTTT	CASSPGTGVYTEAFF
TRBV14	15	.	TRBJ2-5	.	TGTGCCAGCAGCCAAGTGGCGGGGCGTCAAGAGACCCAGTACTTC	CASSQVAGRQETQYF
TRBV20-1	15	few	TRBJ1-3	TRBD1	TGCAGTGCTAGTTGGGGGACAGACTCTGGAAACACCATATATTTT	CSASWGTDSGNTIYF
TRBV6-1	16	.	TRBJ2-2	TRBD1	TGTGCCAGCAGGGAAGACAGGGGAGGAGTCAGCGGGGAGCTGTTTTTT	CASREDRGGVSGELFF
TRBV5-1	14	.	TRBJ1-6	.	TGCGCCAGCAGTTTCGGAGGGCAGAATTCACCCCTCCACTTT	CASSFGGQNSPLHF